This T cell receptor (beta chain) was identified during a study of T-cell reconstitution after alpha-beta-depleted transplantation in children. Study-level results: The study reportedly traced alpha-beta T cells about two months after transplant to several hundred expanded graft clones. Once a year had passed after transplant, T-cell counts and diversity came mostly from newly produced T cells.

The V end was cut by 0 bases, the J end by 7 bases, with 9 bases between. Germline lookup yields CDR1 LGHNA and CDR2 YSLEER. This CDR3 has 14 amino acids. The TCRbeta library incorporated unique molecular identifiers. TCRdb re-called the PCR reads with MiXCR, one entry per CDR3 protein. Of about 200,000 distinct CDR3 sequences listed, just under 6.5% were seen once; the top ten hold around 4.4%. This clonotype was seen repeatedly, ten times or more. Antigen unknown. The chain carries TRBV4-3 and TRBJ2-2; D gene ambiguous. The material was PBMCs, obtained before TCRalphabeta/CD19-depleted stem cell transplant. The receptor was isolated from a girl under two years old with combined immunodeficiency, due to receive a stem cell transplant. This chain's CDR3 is CASSQEETDGELFF. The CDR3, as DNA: TGCGCCAGCAGCCAAGAGGAGACTGACGGGGAGCTGTTTTTT.